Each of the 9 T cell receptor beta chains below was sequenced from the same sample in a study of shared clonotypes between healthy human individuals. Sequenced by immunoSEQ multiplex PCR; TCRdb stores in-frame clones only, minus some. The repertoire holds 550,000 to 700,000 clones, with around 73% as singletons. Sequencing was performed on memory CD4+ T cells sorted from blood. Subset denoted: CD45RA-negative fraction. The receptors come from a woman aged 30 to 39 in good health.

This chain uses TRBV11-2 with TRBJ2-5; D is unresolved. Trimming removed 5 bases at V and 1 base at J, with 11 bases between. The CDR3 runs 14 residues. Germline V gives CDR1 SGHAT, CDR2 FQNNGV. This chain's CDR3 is CASSTSKPQETQYF. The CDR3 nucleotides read TGTGCCAGCAGCACCTCAAAGCCCCAAGAGACCCAGTACTTC.

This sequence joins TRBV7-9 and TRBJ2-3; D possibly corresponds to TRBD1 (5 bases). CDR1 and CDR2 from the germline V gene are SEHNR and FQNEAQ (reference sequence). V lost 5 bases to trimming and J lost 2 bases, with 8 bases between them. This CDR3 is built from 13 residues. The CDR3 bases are TGTGCCAGCAGCGGCAGGGTCACAGATACGCAGTATTTT. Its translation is CASSGRVTDTQYF.

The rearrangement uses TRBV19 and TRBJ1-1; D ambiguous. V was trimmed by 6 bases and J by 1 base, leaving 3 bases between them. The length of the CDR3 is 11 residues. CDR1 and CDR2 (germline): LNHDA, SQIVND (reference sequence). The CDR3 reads CASRANTEAFF. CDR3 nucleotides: TGTGCCAGTAGAGCGAACACTGAAGCTTTCTTT.

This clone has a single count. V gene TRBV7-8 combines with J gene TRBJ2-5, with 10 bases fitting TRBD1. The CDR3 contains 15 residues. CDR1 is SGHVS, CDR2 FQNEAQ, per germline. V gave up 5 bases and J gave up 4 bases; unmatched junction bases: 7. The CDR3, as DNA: TGTGCCAGCAGCGTGACAGGGGGCACAGGAGAGACCCAGTACTTC. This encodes CASSVTGGTGETQYF.

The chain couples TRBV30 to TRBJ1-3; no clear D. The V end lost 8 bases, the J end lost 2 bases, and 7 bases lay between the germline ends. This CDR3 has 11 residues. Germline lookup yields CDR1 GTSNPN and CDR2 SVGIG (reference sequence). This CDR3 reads CAHGPGNTIYF. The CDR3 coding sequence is TGTGCCCACGGGCCTGGAAACACCATATATTTT.

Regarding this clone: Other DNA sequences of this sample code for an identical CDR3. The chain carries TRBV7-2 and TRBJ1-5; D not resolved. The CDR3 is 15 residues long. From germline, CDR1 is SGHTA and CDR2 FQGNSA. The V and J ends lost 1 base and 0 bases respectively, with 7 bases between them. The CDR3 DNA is TGTGCCAGCAGCTTAGAGGCTCTTAGCAATCAGCCCCAGCATTTT. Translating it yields CASSLEALSNQPQHF. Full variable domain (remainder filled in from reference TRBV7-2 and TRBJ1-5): GAGVSQSPSNKVTEKGKDVELRCDPISGHTALYWYRQSLGQGLEFLIYFQGNSAPDKSGLPSDRFSAERTGGSVSTLTIQRTQQEDSAVYLCASSLEALSNQPQHFGDGTRLSIL.

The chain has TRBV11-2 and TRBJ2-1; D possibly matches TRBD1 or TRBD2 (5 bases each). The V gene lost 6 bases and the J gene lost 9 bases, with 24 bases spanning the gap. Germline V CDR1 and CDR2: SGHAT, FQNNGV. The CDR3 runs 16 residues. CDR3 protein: CASREAVGEGSGEQFF. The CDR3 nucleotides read TGTGCCAGCAGGGAAGCAGTCGGTGAGGGGAGCGGTGAGCAGTTCTTC.

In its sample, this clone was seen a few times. The DNA for the CDR3 is TGTGCCTGGAGTGTACTTGAGGGGGTGAATGAGCAGTTCTTC. This translates into CAWSVLEGVNEQFF. This rearrangement joins TRBV30 to TRBJ2-1, with a tentative D call TRBD1 (6 bases). The CDR3 runs to 14 residues. V shed 0 bases and J shed 7 bases, with 13 bases lying between them. Germline CDR1 GTSNPN, CDR2 SVGIG (reference sequence).

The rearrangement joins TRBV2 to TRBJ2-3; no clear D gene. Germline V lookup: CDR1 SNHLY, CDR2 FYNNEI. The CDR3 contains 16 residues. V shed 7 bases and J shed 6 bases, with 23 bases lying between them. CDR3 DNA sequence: TGTGCCAGCACCCAGTCCCCCAGTGGAAGGGCGGATACGCAGTATTTT. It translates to CASTQSPSGRADTQYF.